This T cell receptor (beta chain) stems from a study of blood T cell repertoires in COVID-19. Whole-study context: Samples came from the United States, Italy and Spain, spanning acute and convalescent COVID-19.

Participants were aged roughly 18 to 90 years, lived in over 20 US areas, and enrolled virtually. Participant-given clinical history determined each cohort assignment. V was pared by 6 bases and J by 9 bases, with 20 bases between. The CDR3 consists of 14 residues. Per germline, CDR1 MNHEY and CDR2 SVGAGI. Original processing notes: From reference gene primer amplification, estimates of nucleated cell counts were derived. Only in-frame clones appear in the TCRdb table, and some are missing; sequencing was by immunoSEQ multiplex PCR. V and J calls and clone size are as listed in that table; D and trimming were resolved from the DNA. The sample has hundreds of thousands of clones, approximately 88% seen once.

Sequencing input: PBMCs or T cells enriched from blood (not recorded which). The sequence came from a woman aged 40 to 50 with acute COVID-19. The chain uses TRBV6-5 and TRBJ2-5; D is possibly TRBD1 (7 bases). The CDR3 DNA follows: TGTGCCAGCAGGGGGACAGCGGGCTATGGGGCCCAGTACTTC. This translates into CASRGTAGYGAQYF.